This T cell receptor beta chain was identified in a study of blood T cell repertoires in COVID-19. The overall study: COVID-19 samples from acute and convalescent phases originated in the United States, Italy and Spain.

Per the original methods: Reference gene primer amplification yielded estimated nucleated cell counts. Using immunoSEQ multiplex PCR, the repertoire was profiled, and TCRdb retains in-frame clones only, with some absent. Clone size and V and J calls were adopted from that table, with D and trimming inferred from the DNA. Of fewer than 150,000 clones listed, less than 90% are singletons. The germline V gene has CDR1 LGHDT and CDR2 YNNKEL (reference sequence). V shed 1 base and J 5 bases; nucleotides not matched to a gene: 11. The CDR3 consists of 18 residues. This receptor was obtained from a woman aged 25 to 45 who had recovered from COVID-19. The sample taken for sequencing was peripheral blood. The chain carries TRBV3-1 (or the pseudogene TRBV3-2) and TRBJ2-5; 12 positions agree with TRBD2. CDR3 sequence reads: CASSQARSSGRAGETQYF. Here the CDR3 DNA reads TGTGCCAGCAGCCAAGCCCGGTCTAGCGGGAGGGCCGGGGAGACCCAGTACTTC.